The clone carrying this T cell receptor (beta chain) was counted once. Its antigen is undetermined. An end of the junction differs from the germline gene, which may be a read error. Germline loops: CDR1 SGHTA, CDR2 FQGNSA. The CDR3 is 15 residues long. Once RNA had been extracted, it was reverse transcribed into cDNA to act as the sequencing template. Method: immunoSEQ multiplex PCR; TCRdb's copy keeps in-frame clones and lacks some. The sample carries roughly 190,000 clones, approximately 60% recorded once. These data originate in a study of CD8+ T cells in alopecia areata. Findings and limits, study-wide: A great number of expanded lesional clones endured in scalp and blood during tofacitinib.

As for treatment: oral pan-JAK inhibitor, 5-10 mg twice daily. The receptor was isolated from a human donor with alopecia areata. V usage is TRBV7-2 and J usage is TRBJ2-1; TRBD2 agrees at 7 bases. The sample in question was CD4+ T cells sorted from blood, obtained at week 4, from a patient treated with tofacitinib. This CDR3 is CASSHRTRDYSEQFF. DNA for the CDR3: TGTGCCAGCAGCCACAGGACTAGGGATTACAGTGAGCAGTTCTTC. Looking up the rest from reference TRBV7-2 and TRBJ2-1 gives the full variable domain: GAGVSQSPSNKVTEKGKDVELRCDPISGHTALYWYRQSLGQGLEFLIYFQGNSAPDKSGLPSDRFSAERTGGSVSTLTIQRTQQEDSAVYLCASSHRTRDYSEQFFGPGTRLTVL.